These T cell receptor beta chains were read from a single sample in a study of response to subunit inactivated influenza vaccine. From the RT-PCR reads, TCRdb called clonotypes with MiXCR, one entry per CDR3 protein. The sample records some 570,000 distinct CDR3 sequences, approximately 10% being singletons. Separately, the same data were catalogued under a study of T cells expressing NK-cell markers.

The sequencing used PBMCs from blood, collected on the day of vaccination. These receptors originate from a man in his fifties or sixties who received an inactivated influenza vaccine. The CDR3 runs from the conserved cysteine through the conserved F or W. The order of the fields is D gene, J gene, clone size, V gene, CDR3 DNA, CDR3 protein. The D gene is left open where the match is weak. Some rows have no size entry. The others give once, few or many, or a class for an expanded clone.

>TRBD2|TRBJ2-2|few|TRBV20-1
TGCAGTGCTAGACGTAGCGGGGCGGCCGGGGAGCTGTTTTTT
CSARRSGAAGELFF
>.|TRBJ2-2|few|TRBV6-5
TGTGCCAGCAGTTTCGACGCCCGCACGAACACCGGGGAGCTGTTTTTT
CASSFDARTNTGELFF
>TRBD2|TRBJ2-3|few|TRBV2
TGTGCCAGCGGACGGCGGGAGAAATCAGATACGCAGTATTTT
CASGRREKSDTQYF
>.|TRBJ2-1|.|TRBV7-9
TGTGCCAGCAGCCCCGGAGGCTCTGTAGTAAGGGACAATGAGCAGTTCTTC
CASSPGGSVVRDNEQFF
>.|TRBJ1-1|.|TRBV20-1
TGCAGTGCTATATTTTTGGACCTGATGAGAACTGAAGCTTTCTTT
CSAIFLDLMRTEAFF
>TRBD2|TRBJ2-4|.|TRBV12-3/TRBV12-4
TGTGCCAGCAGTTTAGGACTAGCGGGAGCCAAAAACATTCAGTACTTC
CASSLGLAGAKNIQYF
>TRBD1|TRBJ1-5|few|TRBV20-1
TGCAGTGCTCTAGAGACAGGGGTATTCGGCAATCAGCCCCAGCATTTT
CSALETGVFGNQPQHF
>.|TRBJ2-5|.|TRBV7-9
TGTGCCAGCAGCTCACAGGTTCAAGAGACCCAGTACTTC
CASSSQVQETQYF
>TRBD2|TRBJ2-7|many|TRBV7-9
TGTGCCAGCAGCTTGGCGGGAGTCTCCTACGAGCAGTACTTC
CASSLAGVSYEQYF
>.|TRBJ2-3|few|TRBV5-1
TGCGCCAGCAGCTTGATGGCGGCTATAGGGACAGATACGCAGTATTTT
CASSLMAAIGTDTQYF
>TRBD2|TRBJ2-1|.|TRBV6-1
TGTGCCAGCATCTTATCATATATGGCTAGCGGGGGGGCCGGGGACTACAATGAGCAGTTCTTC
CASILSYMASGGAGDYNEQFF
>TRBD1|TRBJ2-7|.|TRBV28
TGTGCCAGCAGTCCACCGGACAGGCCACCCTACGAGCAGTACTTC
CASSPPDRPPYEQYF
>TRBD1|TRBJ2-2|.|TRBV20-1
TGCAGTGCAAGGACAGGGTTGGTCGGGGAGCTGTTTTTT
CSARTGLVGELFF
>.|TRBJ2-2|.|TRBV5-5
TGTGCCAGCAGCGAGGCAGACTACCGGACCGGGGAGCTGTTTTTT
CASSEADYRTGELFF
>TRBD1|TRBJ2-1|.|TRBV29-1
TGCAGCGTTGGGGACAGATACAATGAGCAGTTCTTC
CSVGDRYNEQFF
>TRBD2|TRBJ2-2|many|TRBV28
TGTGCCAGCAGCCCGACTAGCGGGGAGAACACCGGGGAGCTGTTTTTT
CASSPTSGENTGELFF
>.|TRBJ2-5|few|TRBV11-2
TGTGCCAGCAGCCCGGGGGCCCGTAGCGGGCAAGAGACCCAGTACTTC
CASSPGARSGQETQYF
>TRBD1|TRBJ1-1|many|TRBV29-1
TGCAGCGTTGTGAGGACAGGGGGCGAAATGACAGACACTGAAGCTTTCTTT
CSVVRTGGEMTDTEAFF